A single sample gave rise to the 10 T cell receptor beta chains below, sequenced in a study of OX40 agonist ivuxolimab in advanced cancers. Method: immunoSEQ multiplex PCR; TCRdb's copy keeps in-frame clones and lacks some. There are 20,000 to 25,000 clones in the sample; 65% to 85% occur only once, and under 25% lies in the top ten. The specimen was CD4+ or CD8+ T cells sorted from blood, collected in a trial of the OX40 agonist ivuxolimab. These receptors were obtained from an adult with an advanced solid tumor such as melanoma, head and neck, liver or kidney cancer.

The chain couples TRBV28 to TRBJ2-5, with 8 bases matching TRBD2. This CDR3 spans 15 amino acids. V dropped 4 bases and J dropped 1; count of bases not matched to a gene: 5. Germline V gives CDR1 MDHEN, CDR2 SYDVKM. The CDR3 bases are TGTGCCAGCAGTTATCCCAGCGGGGGCCAAGAGACCCAGTACTTC. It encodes CASSYPSGGQETQYF. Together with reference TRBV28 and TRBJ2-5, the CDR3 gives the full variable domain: DVKVTQSSRYLVKRTGEKVFLECVQDMDHENMFWYRQDPGLGLRLIYFSYDVKMKEKGDIPEGYSVSREKKERFSLILESASTNQTSMYLCASSYPSGGQETQYFGPGTRLLVL.

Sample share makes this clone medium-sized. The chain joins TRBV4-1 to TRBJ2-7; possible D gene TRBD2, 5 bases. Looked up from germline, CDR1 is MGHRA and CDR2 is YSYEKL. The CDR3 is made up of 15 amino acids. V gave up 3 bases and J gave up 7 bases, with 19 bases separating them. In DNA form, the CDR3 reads TGCGCCAGCAGCCATCTTTTGGACTCCTTTGAAGAGCAGTACTTC. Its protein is CASSHLLDSFEEQYF.

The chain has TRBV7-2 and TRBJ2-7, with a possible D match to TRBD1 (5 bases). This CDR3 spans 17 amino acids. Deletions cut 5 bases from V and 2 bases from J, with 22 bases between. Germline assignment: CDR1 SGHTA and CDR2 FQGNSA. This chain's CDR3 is CASSPTLDSYWTYEQYF. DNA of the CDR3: TGTGCCAGCAGCCCCACCCTCGACAGCTACTGGACCTACGAGCAGTACTTC.

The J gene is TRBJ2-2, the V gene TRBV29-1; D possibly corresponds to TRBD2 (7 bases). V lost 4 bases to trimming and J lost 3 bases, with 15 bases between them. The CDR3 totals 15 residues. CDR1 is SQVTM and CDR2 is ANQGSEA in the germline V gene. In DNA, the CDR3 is TGCAGCGTTGCTCCCGGGGGGCCGGACACCGGGGAGCTGTTTTTT. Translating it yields CSVAPGGPDTGELFF.

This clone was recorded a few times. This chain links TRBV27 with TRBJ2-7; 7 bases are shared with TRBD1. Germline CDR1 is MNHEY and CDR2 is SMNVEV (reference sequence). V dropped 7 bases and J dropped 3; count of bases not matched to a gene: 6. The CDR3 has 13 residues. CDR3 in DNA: TGTGCCAGCACTTGGACAGGCCACTACGAGCAGTACTTC. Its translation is CASTWTGHYEQYF.

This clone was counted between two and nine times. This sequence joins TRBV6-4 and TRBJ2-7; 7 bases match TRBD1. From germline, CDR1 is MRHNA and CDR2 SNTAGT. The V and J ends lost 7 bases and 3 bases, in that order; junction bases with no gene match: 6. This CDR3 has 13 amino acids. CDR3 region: CASTWTGHYEQYF. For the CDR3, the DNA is TGTGCCAGCACTTGGACAGGCCACTACGAGCAGTACTTC.

The CDR3 nucleotides read TGTGCCAGCAGTTACCCGGGACAGGGCCTCCCCTATGGCTACACCTTC. Translated: CASSYPGQGLPYGYTF. The rearrangement uses TRBV28 and TRBJ1-2, with TRBD1 identical over 9 bases. The V segment lost 4 bases and the J segment 4 bases; nucleotides outside the gene matches: 10. The CDR3 loop spans 16 amino acids. Germline V gives CDR1 MDHEN, CDR2 SYDVKM.

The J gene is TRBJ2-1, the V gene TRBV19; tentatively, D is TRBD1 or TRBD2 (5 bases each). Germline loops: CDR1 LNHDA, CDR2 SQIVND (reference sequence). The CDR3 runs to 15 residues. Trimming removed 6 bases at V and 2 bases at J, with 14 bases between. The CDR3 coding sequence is TGTGCCAGTAGAAACTCGGGACGGACCTACAATGAGCAGTTCTTC. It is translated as CASRNSGRTYNEQFF.

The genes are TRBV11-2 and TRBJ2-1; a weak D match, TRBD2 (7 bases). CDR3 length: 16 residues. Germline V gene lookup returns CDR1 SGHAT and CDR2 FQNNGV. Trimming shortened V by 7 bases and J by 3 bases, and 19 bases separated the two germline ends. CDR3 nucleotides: TGTGCCAGCACTCCGGAGTACGGGGGGCTCTACAATGAGCAGTTCTTC. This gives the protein CASTPEYGGLYNEQFF. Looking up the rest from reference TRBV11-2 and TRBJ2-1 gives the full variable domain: EAGVAQSPRYKIIEKRQSVAFWCNPISGHATLYWYQQILGQGPKLLIQFQNNGVVDDSQLPKDRFSAERLKGVDSTLKIQPAKLEDSAVYLCASTPEYGGLYNEQFFGPGTRLTVL.

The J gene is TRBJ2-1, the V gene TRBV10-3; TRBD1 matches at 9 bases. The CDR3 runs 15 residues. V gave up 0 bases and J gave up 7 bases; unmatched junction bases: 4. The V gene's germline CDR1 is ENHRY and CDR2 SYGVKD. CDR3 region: CAISESLGTGNEQFF. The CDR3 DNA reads TGTGCCATCAGTGAGTCTCTTGGGACAGGGAATGAGCAGTTCTTC.